The 10 T cell receptor beta chains below were found in one sample sequenced in a study of molecular identifiers for immune sequencing clone quantification. Each CDR3 protein is one row after TCRdb ran MiXCR on the PCR reads. The table records about 500,000 distinct CDR3 sequences, roughly 25% of them present only once. Sequencing was carried out using naive CD8+ T cells from blood, with Jurkat cell RNA spiked in. Subset of the sample: FACS-sorted CD8+CD4-CCR7+CD45RA+ naive T cells. These receptors came from a human donor in good health. Some libraries in this study had Jurkat cell RNA spiked in.

There are many counts of this clonotype. The V call is TRBV5-1, the J call TRBJ2-5, with 8 bases lining up with TRBD1. The CDR3 is made up of 14 amino acids. Trimming took 5 bases from V and 3 from J; bases not matched to a gene: 6. Germline CDR1 and CDR2: SGHRS and YFSETQ. The DNA of the CDR3 is TGCGCCAGCAGGCCGGACAGGGACAAAGAGACCCAGTACTTC. It specifies CASRPDRDKETQYF.

This clonotype was picked up many times. The rearrangement joins TRBV4-1 to TRBJ2-3; 8 bases line up with TRBD1. The CDR3 loop spans 17 amino acids. V was clipped by 4 bases and J by 3 bases; unmatched bases: 12. The germline gives CDR1 MGHRA, CDR2 YSYEKL. The DNA of the CDR3 is TGCGCCAGCAGCCGAAAGCCAGGGGGCTTAGGAACAGATACGCAGTATTTT. Translation: CASSRKPGGLGTDTQYF.

This clonotype has a count of ten or more. The rearrangement joins TRBV28 to TRBJ2-3, with TRBD1 matching 7 bases. This CDR3 has 16 amino acids. Germline V gene sequence: CDR1 MDHEN, CDR2 SYDVKM. J lost 2 bases, V lost 2 bases, and 7 bases had no gene match. Here the CDR3 reads CASSLPTQGNTDTQYF. The CDR3 region has the DNA TGTGCCAGCAGTTTACCTACACAGGGGAACACAGATACGCAGTATTTT.

The chain is built from TRBV9 and TRBJ2-5; 8 bases fit TRBD2. The CDR3 has 15 amino acids. The V gene's germline CDR1 is SGDLS and CDR2 YYNGEE. The trim removed 0 bases at V and 2 bases at J, leaving 3 bases unmatched. The CDR3 here is CASSVEAGVQETQYF. The CDR3 DNA reads TGTGCCAGCAGCGTAGAAGCGGGGGTTCAAGAGACCCAGTACTTC.

Comment on this clonotype: One base away lies a much larger clone, so this may be a sequencing read error. The chain has TRBV15 and TRBJ2-5; unclear D gene. The CDR3 has 14 residues. Germline CDR1 is LNHNV and CDR2 is YYDKDF (reference sequence). This chain's CDR3 is CATSGNGLQEPQYF. The CDR3, as DNA: TGTGCCACCAGCGGAAACGGTCTCCAAGAGCCCCAGTACTTC.

In this sample, this clonotype turned up many times. The chain joins TRBV5-6 to TRBJ2-4; perhaps TRBD1 as D (5 bases). This CDR3 spans 15 amino acids. Trimming took 5 bases from V and 8 from J, leaving 20 bases between them. Germline V lookup: CDR1 SGHDT, CDR2 YYEEEE. CDR3 in amino acids: CASRSWGAWVDIQYF. The CDR3 DNA follows: TGTGCCAGCAGGAGCTGGGGCGCTTGGGTAGACATTCAGTACTTC.

The rearrangement uses TRBV7-9 and TRBJ1-6, with 7 bases lining up with TRBD1. CDR1 is SEHNR and CDR2 is FQNEAQ in the germline V gene (reference sequence). J was trimmed by 12 bases and V by 2 bases; bases with no gene match: 10. The CDR3 has 15 amino acids. Here the CDR3 reads CASSLIVGGLVPLHF. In nucleotides, the CDR3 is TGTGCCAGCAGCTTAATTGTAGGGGGCCTCGTACCCCTCCACTTT.

This clonotype was seen ten or more times. The chain recombines TRBV4-3 with TRBJ1-2; tentative D call: TRBD1 (6 bases). This CDR3 contains 15 residues. CDR1 and CDR2 (germline): LGHNA, YSLEER. Trimming stripped 1 base from V and 4 bases from J, with 13 bases between. The CDR3 DNA follows: TGCGCCAGCAGCCAAGGGTCTCCAGGGGTCTATGGCTACACCTTC. This encodes CASSQGSPGVYGYTF.

At least ten counts were recorded for this clonotype. The rearrangement uses TRBV7-6 and TRBJ2-3; the match to TRBD2 covers 8 bases. This CDR3 has 13 residues. V shed 10 bases, J shed 5 bases, and the junction held 8 bases outside the gene matches. Germline CDR1 reads SGHVS; CDR2 reads FNYEAQ. The CDR3 nucleotides read TGTGCCATCGTAGGGCGGGAGGTAGATACGCAGTATTTT. This codes for CAIVGREVDTQYF.

This clonotype was observed a few times. The chain joins TRBV12-3 or TRBV12-4 to TRBJ1-4; D is unresolved. Trimming took off 0 bases at V and 0 bases at J, with 8 bases between the two ends. This CDR3 is 16 amino acids long. CDR3 DNA sequence: TGTGCCAGCAGTTTAGCGCTGTCTCCAACTAATGAAAAACTGTTTTTT. It translates to CASSLALSPTNEKLFF.